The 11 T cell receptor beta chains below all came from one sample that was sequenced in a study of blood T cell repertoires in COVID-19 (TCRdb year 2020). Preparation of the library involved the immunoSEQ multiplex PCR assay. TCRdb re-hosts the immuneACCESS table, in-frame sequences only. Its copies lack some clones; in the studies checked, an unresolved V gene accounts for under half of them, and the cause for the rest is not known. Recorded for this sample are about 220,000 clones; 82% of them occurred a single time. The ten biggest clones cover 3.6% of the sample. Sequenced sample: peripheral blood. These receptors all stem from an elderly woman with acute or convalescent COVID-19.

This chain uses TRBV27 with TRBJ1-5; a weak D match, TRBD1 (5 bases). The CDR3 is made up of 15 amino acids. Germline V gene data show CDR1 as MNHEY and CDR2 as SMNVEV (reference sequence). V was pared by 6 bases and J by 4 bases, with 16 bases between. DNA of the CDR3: TGTGCCAGCAGGCTTAGACAGAACCTGAATCAGCCCCAGCATTTT. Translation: CASRLRQNLNQPQHF.

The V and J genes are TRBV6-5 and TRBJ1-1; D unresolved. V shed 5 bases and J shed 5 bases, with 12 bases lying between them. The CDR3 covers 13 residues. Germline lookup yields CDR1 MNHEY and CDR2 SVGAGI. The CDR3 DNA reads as TGTGCCAGCAGTACTCAGCGCCGAACTGAAGCTTTCTTT. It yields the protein CASSTQRRTEAFF.

The CDR3 nucleotides are TGTGCCAGCTCACCATCTGGATACGGGTCTGAAGCTTTCTTT. This translates into CASSPSGYGSEAFF. The chain links TRBV18 to TRBJ1-1; D is unclear. There are 14 residues in the CDR3. Germline lookup yields CDR1 KGHSH and CDR2 LQKENI. The V end lost 2 bases, the J end lost 6 bases, and 13 bases lay between the germline ends.

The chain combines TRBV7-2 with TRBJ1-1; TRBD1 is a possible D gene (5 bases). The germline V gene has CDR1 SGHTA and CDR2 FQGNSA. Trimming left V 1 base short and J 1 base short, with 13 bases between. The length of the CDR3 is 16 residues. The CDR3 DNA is TGTGCCAGCAGCTTAGAAGGGAGGGGTAGGAACACTGAAGCTTTCTTT. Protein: CASSLEGRGRNTEAFF. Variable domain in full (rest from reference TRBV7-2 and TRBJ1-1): GAGVSQSPSNKVTEKGKDVELRCDPISGHTALYWYRQSLGQGLEFLIYFQGNSAPDKSGLPSDRFSAERTGGSVSTLTIQRTQQEDSAVYLCASSLEGRGRNTEAFFGQGTRLTVV.

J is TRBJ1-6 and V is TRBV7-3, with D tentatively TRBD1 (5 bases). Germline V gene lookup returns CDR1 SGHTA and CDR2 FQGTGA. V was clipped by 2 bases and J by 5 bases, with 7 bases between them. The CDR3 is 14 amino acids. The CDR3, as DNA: TGTGCCAGCAGCTTACAGGGCCATAATTCACCCCTCCACTTT. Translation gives CASSLQGHNSPLHF.

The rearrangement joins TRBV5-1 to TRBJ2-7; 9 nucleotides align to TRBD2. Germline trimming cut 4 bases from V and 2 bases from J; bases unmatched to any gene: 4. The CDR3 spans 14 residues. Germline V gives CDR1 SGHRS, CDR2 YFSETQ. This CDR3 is CASSGLAGPYEQYF. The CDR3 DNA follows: TGCGCCAGCAGCGGGCTAGCGGGACCCTACGAGCAGTACTTC.

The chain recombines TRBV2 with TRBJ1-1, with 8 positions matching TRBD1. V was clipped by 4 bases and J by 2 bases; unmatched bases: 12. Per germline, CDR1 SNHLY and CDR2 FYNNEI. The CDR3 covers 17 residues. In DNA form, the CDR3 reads TGTGCCAGCAGTGGCAATCGCGGGACAGGAGTTAACACTGAAGCTTTCTTT. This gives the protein CASSGNRGTGVNTEAFF.

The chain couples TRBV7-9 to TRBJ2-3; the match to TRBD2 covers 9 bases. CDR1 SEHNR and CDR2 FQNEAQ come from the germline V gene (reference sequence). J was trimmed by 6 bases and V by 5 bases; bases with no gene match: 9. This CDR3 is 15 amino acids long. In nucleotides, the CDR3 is TGTGCCAGCAGCGCTAGCGGGGAGGGTGGGGATACGCAGTATTTT. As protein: CASSASGEGGDTQYF.

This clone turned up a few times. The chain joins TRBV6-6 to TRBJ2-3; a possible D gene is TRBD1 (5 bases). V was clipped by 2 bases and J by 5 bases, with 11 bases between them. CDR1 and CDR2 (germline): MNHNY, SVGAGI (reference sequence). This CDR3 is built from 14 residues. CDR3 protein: CASSYRGAIDTQYF. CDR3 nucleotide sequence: TGTGCCAGCAGTTACAGGGGTGCGATAGATACGCAGTATTTT.

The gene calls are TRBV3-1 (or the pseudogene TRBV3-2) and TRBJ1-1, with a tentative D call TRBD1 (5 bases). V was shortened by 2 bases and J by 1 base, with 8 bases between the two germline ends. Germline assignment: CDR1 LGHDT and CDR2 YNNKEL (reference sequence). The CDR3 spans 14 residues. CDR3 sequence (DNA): TGTGCCAGCAGCCAACAGGGTTCGAACACTGAAGCTTTCTTT. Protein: CASSQQGSNTEAFF.

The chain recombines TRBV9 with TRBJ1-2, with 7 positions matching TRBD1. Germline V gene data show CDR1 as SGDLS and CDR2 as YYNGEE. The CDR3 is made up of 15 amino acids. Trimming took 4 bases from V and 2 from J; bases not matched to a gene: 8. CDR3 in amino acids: CASSTRQGRNYGYTF. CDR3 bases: TGTGCCAGCAGCACCCGACAGGGAAGGAACTATGGCTACACCTTC.